In its sample, the clone carrying this T cell receptor (beta chain) was seen many times. The data are from a study of metastatic and nonmetastatic thyroid tumors. Trimming shortened V by 2 bases and J by 2 bases, and 6 bases separated the two germline ends. The germline gives CDR1 WNHNN, CDR2 SYGVQD (reference sequence). The CDR3 extends over 13 amino acids. TCRdb redid the clone calls on the PCR reads using MiXCR. The sample consists of around 35,000 clones, about 18% of them appearing once. No treatment had been given to any patient before thyroid surgery. This chain uses TRBV10-1 with TRBJ1-1; D call uncertain. Sequences were obtained from blood. The sequence came from a male donor with papillary thyroid cancer or a benign thyroid nodule (not recorded which). Some clones in this sample may be carry-over from other donors' samples. CDR3 sequence: CASSERQNTEAFF. CDR3 coding DNA: TGCGCCAGCAGTGAGCGTCAAAACACTGAAGCTTTCTTT.